A selection of T cell receptor beta chains follows, all from one sample in a study of tumor-infiltrating lymphocytes in primary liver carcinoma. TCRdb recomputed calls from the multiplex PCR reads with MiXCR, one row per CDR3 protein. Of some 200,000 distinct CDR3 sequences in the sample, approximately 65% were seen once. The sequencing sample was made of peripheral blood. All receptors come from a woman aged 55-70 years with primary liver carcinoma and hepatitis B virus infection. CDR3s include the opening cysteine and the closing phenylalanine or tryptophan. The D gene is left open where the match is weak. The listing skips clone size in some rows; elsewhere it reads once, few, many or a size class.

TRBJ1-1,TRBV28,few,-,CASSAGGSEAFF,TGTGCCAGCAGTGCCGGGGGCTCTGAAGCTTTCTTT
TRBJ2-7,TRBV4-1,-,-,CASSKDRGTGYEQYF,TGCGCCAGCAGTAAGGACCGAGGGACTGGCTACGAGCAGTACTTC
TRBJ1-1,TRBV6-6,few,TRBD1,CASSKIQGSGRLGTEAFF,TGTGCCAGCAGTAAAATACAGGGGTCAGGACGTCTCGGGACTGAAGCTTTCTTT
TRBJ1-2,TRBV4-2,many,-,CASSQEQGNWLNGYTF,TGTGCCAGCAGCCAAGAACAGGGAAATTGGCTTAATGGCTACACCTTC
TRBJ2-5,TRBV6-5,-,TRBD2,CANSFSVTSGQETQYF,TGTGCCAACAGTTTTTCCGTGACTAGCGGTCAAGAGACCCAGTACTTC
TRBJ2-7,TRBV11-2,-,-,CASILGFGDERYF,TGTGCCAGCATCTTAGGATTTGGGGACGAGCGGTACTTC
TRBJ2-5,TRBV11-2,many,-,CASSPPWTMETQYF,TGTGCCAGCAGCCCCCCGTGGACAATGGAGACCCAGTACTTC
TRBJ2-5,TRBV11-2,many,-,CASSLTPEGETQYF,TGTGCCAGCAGCTTAACCCCGGAGGGGGAGACCCAGTACTTC
TRBJ2-5,TRBV5-1,few,TRBD2,CASSRLAEQETQYF,TGCGCCAGCAGCAGACTAGCGGAACAAGAGACCCAGTACTTC
TRBJ1-5,TRBV6-1,many,TRBD1,CASSQGGQGRNQPQHF,TGTGCCAGCAGTCAAGGGGGACAGGGTCGCAATCAGCCCCAGCATTTT
TRBJ2-1,TRBV5-1,few,-,CASSWMAGHSYNEQFF,TGCGCCAGCAGCTGGATGGCGGGGCACTCCTACAATGAGCAGTTCTTC
TRBJ2-7,TRBV28,-,-,CASSRVETYEQYF,TGTGCCAGCAGTCGAGTGGAAACCTACGAGCAGTACTTC
TRBJ1-1,TRBV7-3,-,-,CASSLTPGRDTEAFF,TGTGCCAGCAGCTTAACGCCGGGGAGAGACACTGAAGCTTTCTTT
TRBJ2-5,TRBV14,many,TRBD2,CASSQVDLAGQVF,TGTGCCAGCAGCCAAGTAGACCTAGCGGGACAAGTCTTC
TRBJ2-5,TRBV19,-,-,CASSMGSEETQYF,TGTGCCAGTAGTATGGGGAGTGAAGAGACCCAGTACTTC
TRBJ2-1,TRBV14,-,TRBD2,CARSDQLASGRAREQFF,TGTGCCAGGAGCGATCAACTAGCTAGCGGGAGGGCCCGTGAGCAGTTTTTC
TRBJ2-7,TRBV11-2,-,-,CASSLDIVIPGLYF,TGTGCCAGCAGCTTAGATATTGTCATCCCCGGTCTGTACTTC
TRBJ2-3,TRBV29-1,few,-,CSVEVGGISTDAQYF,TGCAGCGTTGAAGTCGGTGGGATTAGCACAGATGCGCAGTATTTT
TRBJ2-7,TRBV6-2/TRBV6-3,many,TRBD2,CASRLTSGRSYEQYF,TGTGCCAGCAGGCTGACTAGCGGGAGATCCTACGAGCAGTACTTC
TRBJ1-2,TRBV25-1,-,-,CASSANYGYTF,TGTGCCAGCAGTGCAAACTATGGCTACACCTTC